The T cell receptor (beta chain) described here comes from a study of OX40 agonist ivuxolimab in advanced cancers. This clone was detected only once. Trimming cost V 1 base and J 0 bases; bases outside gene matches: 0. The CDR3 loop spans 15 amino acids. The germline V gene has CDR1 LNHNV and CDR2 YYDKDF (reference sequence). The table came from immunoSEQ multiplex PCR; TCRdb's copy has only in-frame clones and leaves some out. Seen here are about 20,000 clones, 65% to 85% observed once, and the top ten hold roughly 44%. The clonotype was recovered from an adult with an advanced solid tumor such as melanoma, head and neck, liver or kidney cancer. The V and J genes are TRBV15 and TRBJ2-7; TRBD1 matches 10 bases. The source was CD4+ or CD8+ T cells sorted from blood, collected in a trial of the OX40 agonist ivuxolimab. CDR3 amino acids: CATSRGTGGSYEQYF. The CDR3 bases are TGTGCCACCAGCAGAGGGACAGGGGGCTCCTACGAGCAGTACTTC.